Presented here are 15 T cell receptor beta chains from one specimen sequenced in a study of T cell repertoires in cytomegalovirus infection (dated by TCRdb to between 2017 and 2020). These receptors lack a known antigen. Sequencer: Illumina HiSeq 1500. TCRdb passed the public sequencing reads through fastp at Q25 and MiXCR, retaining productive beta sequences. One record per CDR3 amino acid sequence lists the most common genes and DNA. The sample table records some 590,000 distinct CDR3 sequences; almost 40% of these occur just once. The ten largest clonotypes hold 48% of the sample. The intended sense of this specimen's treatment or condition label: in vitro stimulation with specific CMV peptide epitopes to enrich CMV-specific T cells. The source was cultured PBMCs, collected from culture after CMV antigen stimulation. The source is a human donor in good health (CMV status not recorded). Some clones in this sample may be carry-over from other donors' samples.

The chain carries TRBV5-1 and TRBJ2-7; 8 nucleotides line up with TRBD1. Germline trimming cut 3 bases from V and 10 bases from J; bases unmatched to any gene: 15. Germline V gene sequence: CDR1 SGHRS, CDR2 YFSETQ. The CDR3 runs to 15 residues. CDR3 region: CASSSGQATPTGQYF. Here the CDR3 DNA reads TGCGCCAGCAGCTCGGGACAGGCAACCCCTACGGGCCAGTACTTC.

The chain combines TRBV6-6 with TRBJ2-7; 12 nucleotides agree with TRBD2. The CDR3 covers 15 residues. Germline V gives CDR1 MNHNY, CDR2 SVGAGI (reference sequence). The J segment lost 2 bases and the V segment lost 6 bases, leaving 5 bases of the junction unmatched. The CDR3: CASRPWTSGTYEQYF. As DNA, the CDR3 is TGTGCCAGCAGACCCTGGACTAGCGGGACCTACGAGCAGTACTTC.

The chain combines TRBV7-9 with TRBJ2-1; D possibly corresponds to TRBD1 (5 bases). Germline CDR1 is SEHNR and CDR2 is FQNEAQ (reference sequence). The CDR3 loop spans 14 amino acids. Trimming took 8 bases from V and 15 from J, leaving 26 bases between them. This CDR3 is CASAWAGQGAERFF. CDR3 sequence (DNA): TGTGCCAGCGCCTGGGCAGGCCAGGGTGCGGAGAGGTTCTTC. The full variable domain, rest sourced from reference TRBV7-9 and TRBJ2-1, is DTGVSQNPRHKITKRGQNVTFRCDPISEHNRLYWYRQTLGQGPEFLTYFQNEAQLEKSRLLSDRFSAERPKGSFSTLEIQRTEQGDSAMYLCASAWAGQGAERFFGPGTRLTVL.

The rearrangement links TRBV6-2 or TRBV6-3 to TRBJ1-1; D might be TRBD1 (5 bases). V lost 5 bases, J lost 4 bases, and 11 bases lay in between. Germline lookup yields CDR1 MNHEY and CDR2 SVGEGT. This CDR3 is built from 13 residues. The CDR3 nucleotides read TGTGCCAGCAGTGGGCGGGGGATCACTGAAGCTTTCTTT. Encoded protein: CASSGRGITEAFF.

This clonotype was observed a few times. The V and J genes are TRBV11-2 and TRBJ2-1; the match to TRBD2 covers 8 bases. The V gene's germline CDR1 is SGHAT and CDR2 FQNNGV. The CDR3 spans 15 residues. Germline trimming cut 1 base from V and 3 bases from J; bases unmatched to any gene: 2. The CDR3: CASSLATSGYNEQFF. The DNA of the CDR3 is TGTGCCAGCAGCTTAGCTACTAGCGGCTACAATGAGCAGTTCTTC.

The chain is built from TRBV14 and TRBJ1-2, with no clear D. The CDR3 loop spans 12 amino acids. Per the germline V gene, CDR1 is SGHDN and CDR2 is FVKESK. V was pared by 0 bases and J by 9 bases, with 8 bases between. The DNA for the CDR3 is TGTGCCAGCAGCCAAGATACTTTCCGCTACACCTTC. Its protein product is CASSQDTFRYTF.

The V and J genes are TRBV7-2 and TRBJ2-7, with 7 bases fitting TRBD2. After removal of 5 bases from V and 6 bases from J, the junction contained 10 bases not matched to a gene. The CDR3 has 14 residues. Germline values: CDR1 SGHTA, CDR2 FQGNSA. CDR3 amino acids: CASSLTGTISEQYF. CDR3 DNA: TGTGCCAGCAGCCTTACCGGGACTATTTCCGAGCAGTACTTC.

A few counts support this clonotype. This chain links TRBV7-9 with TRBJ2-3; D ambiguous. This CDR3 is built from 15 residues. V gave up 5 bases and J gave up 3 bases, with 15 bases separating them. Germline CDR1 is SEHNR and CDR2 is FQNEAQ (reference sequence). The CDR3 DNA is TGTGCCAGCAGCCGGAGAGGCACTTCGACAGATACGCAGTATTTT. Translating gives CASSRRGTSTDTQYF.

This clonotype was detected only once. The chain has TRBV10-3 and TRBJ2-7; D remains unclear. Germline CDR1 is ENHRY and CDR2 is SYGVKD. V lost 2 bases and J 6 bases, leaving 14 bases between the germline ends. There are 14 residues in the CDR3. The CDR3 reads CAISERAGRGEQYF. CDR3 DNA: TGTGCCATCAGTGAGAGGGCAGGTCGAGGCGAGCAGTACTTC.

This chain links TRBV7-6 with TRBJ2-1; weak D call: TRBD2 (6 bases). V was trimmed by 2 bases and J by 7 bases, leaving 15 bases between them. The CDR3 spans 15 residues. Germline-derived CDR1 and CDR2 are SGHVS and FNYEAQ. CDR3 in DNA: TGTGCCAGCAGCTTATGGTCGGGGGTGAGGAATGAGCAGTTCTTC. Translated: CASSLWSGVRNEQFF.

This chain joins TRBV28 and TRBJ2-2; D remains ambiguous. V was pared by 6 bases and J by 0 bases, with 11 bases between. Germline CDR1 reads MDHEN; CDR2 reads SYDVKM. The CDR3 sequence is 15 residues long. In DNA, the CDR3 is TGTGCCAGCAGCATCCGGGCTACGAACACCGGGGAGCTGTTTTTT. Translating gives CASSIRATNTGELFF. The whole variable domain, filled in from reference TRBV28 and TRBJ2-2, reads DVKVTQSSRYLVKRTGEKVFLECVQDMDHENMFWYRQDPGLGLRLIYFSYDVKMKEKGDIPEGYSVSREKKERFSLILESASTNQTSMYLCASSIRATNTGELFFGEGSRLTVL.

The chain couples TRBV5-4 to TRBJ2-7, with unresolved D. Deletions cut 0 bases from V and 6 bases from J, with 10 bases between. CDR1 and CDR2 (germline): SGHNT, YYREEE (reference sequence). This CDR3 contains 13 residues. The CDR3 nucleotides are TGTGCCAGCAGCTTGGAAGCCAACGGCGAGCAGTACTTC. Its translation is CASSLEANGEQYF.

Only a few counts were recorded for this clonotype. This chain joins TRBV4-3 and TRBJ2-1, with 8 bases fitting TRBD2. The CDR3 spans 16 residues. CDR1 is LGHNA and CDR2 is YSLEER in the germline V gene. V shed 2 bases and J 3 bases; nucleotides not matched to a gene: 6. CDR3 in DNA: TGCGCCAGCAGCCAAAATAGCGGGGTGGACTACAATGAGCAGTTCTTC. Protein: CASSQNSGVDYNEQFF.

The chain couples TRBV2 to TRBJ1-6, with TRBD1 as a possible D gene (5 bases). The germline V gene has CDR1 SNHLY and CDR2 FYNNEI. This CDR3 has 12 amino acids. V shed 8 bases and J shed 7 bases, with 9 bases lying between them. The CDR3 bases are TGTGCCAGCGGCAGGGCGAATTCACCCCTCCACTTT. Its translation: CASGRANSPLHF.

The chain has TRBV18 and TRBJ2-1, with TRBD2 matching 11 bases. In germline, CDR1 is KGHSH, CDR2 LQKENI. Trimming cost V 2 bases and J 6 bases; bases outside gene matches: 3. The CDR3 totals 15 residues. The CDR3 DNA follows: TGTGCCAGCTCACCAAATGGACTAGCGGGCAATGAGCAGTTCTTC. The encoded protein is CASSPNGLAGNEQFF.